The 32 T cell receptor beta chains reported below all come from one sample, sequenced in a study of blood T cells in healthy people across ages. Primers used in a second PCR of roughly 7 to 12 cycles were a sample-barcoded 5' primer and a J-beta primer mix. Each CDR3 protein gets one entry after TCRdb re-called the 5' RACE reads with MiXCR. The repertoire includes 700,000 or so distinct CDR3 sequences, 22% of them detected once, and around a fifth sits in the top ten. Sequenced sample: blood. These receptors all stem from a man between 65 and 85 years old in good health.

In its sample, this clonotype was seen a few times. This rearrangement joins TRBV11-2 to TRBJ1-1; 10 nucleotides align to TRBD1. The germline gives CDR1 SGHAT, CDR2 FQNNGV. The CDR3 has 16 residues. V was pared by 5 bases and J by 3 bases, with 9 bases of the junction left unmatched. The CDR3 is CASSPRQGARDTEAFF. The CDR3 bases are TGTGCCAGCAGCCCCAGACAGGGGGCGAGGGACACTGAAGCTTTCTTT.

The rearrangement links TRBV29-1 to TRBJ2-7; perhaps TRBD2 as D (7 bases). With the DNA end fitting TRBJ2-1 better, the J assignment may be wrong. This CDR3 comprises 13 residues. Germline V gene sequence: CDR1 SQVTM, CDR2 ANQGSEA. Here the CDR3 reads CSVERGHGDEQFF. The CDR3 DNA reads as TGCAGCGTTGAGCGGGGGCACGGTGATGAGCAGTTCTTC.

The rearrangement uses TRBV10-2 and TRBJ2-5, with 10 positions matching TRBD2. This CDR3 has 16 amino acids. Germline CDR1 is WSHSY and CDR2 is SAAADI. V lost 6 bases, J lost 1 base, and 8 bases stayed unmatched. CDR3 sequence (DNA): TGCGCCAGCAGCAGAGGGACTAGCGTGCTCCAAGAGACCCAGTACTTC. This codes for CASSRGTSVLQETQYF.

This chain links TRBV7-2 with TRBJ2-3; 10 bases match TRBD1. V gave up 3 bases and J gave up 2 bases; unmatched junction bases: 5. CDR3 size: 16 residues. Germline CDR1 reads SGHTA; CDR2 reads FQGNSA. CDR3 sequence: CASSLRQGANTDTQYF. The CDR3 DNA follows: TGTGCCAGCAGCTTGAGACAGGGGGCGAACACAGATACGCAGTATTTT.

This clonotype was seen a few times. The chain recombines TRBV5-1 with TRBJ1-1; TRBD1 matches 9 bases. The CDR3 consists of 16 residues. Trimming took 4 bases from V and 1 from J; bases not matched to a gene: 8. CDR1 and CDR2 (germline): SGHRS, YFSETQ. The CDR3 nucleotides read TGCGCCAGCAGCCAAACAGGGGGCGCAGAGAACACTGAAGCTTTCTTT. It translates to CASSQTGGAENTEAFF. Complete variable domain (other parts from reference TRBV5-1 and TRBJ1-1): KAGVTQTPRYLIKTRGQQVTLSCSPISGHRSVSWYQQTPGQGLQFLFEYFSETQRNKGNFPGRFSGRQFSNSRSEMNVSTLELGDSALYLCASSQTGGAENTEAFFGQGTRLTVV.

The chain uses TRBV12-3 or TRBV12-4 and TRBJ2-5; TRBD2 is a possible D gene (7 bases). The DNA end is a closer match to TRBJ2-7, so the J assignment may be wrong. This CDR3 is 13 amino acids long. The CDR3 region is CASSRGALSEQYF. Here the CDR3 DNA reads TGTGCCAGTTCCCGGGGGGCACTGAGCGAGCAGTACTTC.

The chain employs TRBV11-2 and TRBJ1-2; unclear D gene. Germline V gene data show CDR1 as SGHAT and CDR2 as FQNNGV. The CDR3 extends over 14 amino acids. V was cut by 3 bases and J by 8 bases, with 16 bases left in between. CDR3 sequence: CASSFHLSGFGYTF. DNA of the CDR3: TGTGCCAGCAGCTTTCATTTATCCGGGTTCGGCTACACCTTC.

This clonotype showed up just a few times. The chain carries TRBV5-1 and TRBJ2-2; 7 positions match TRBD2. In germline, CDR1 is SGHRS, CDR2 YFSETQ. The CDR3 contains 15 residues. V lost 0 bases to trimming and J lost 4 bases; unmatched junction nucleotides: 3. For the CDR3, the DNA is TGCGCCAGCAGCTTGGGACTAGCAAGCACCGGGGAGCTGTTTTTT. This translates into CASSLGLASTGELFF.

With regard to this clonotype: Germline and junction disagree at one end, which may indicate a read error. The rearrangement uses TRBV20-1 and TRBJ2-3, with D unclear. The CDR3 is 16 amino acids. Per the germline V gene, CDR1 is DFQATT and CDR2 is SNEGSKA (reference sequence). Here the CDR3 reads CGARDFAQSGTDTQYF. CDR3 sequence (DNA): TGCGGTGCTAGAGATTTTGCGCAATCAGGCACAGATACGCAGTATTTT.

The chain links TRBV20-1 to TRBJ2-1; perhaps TRBD2 as D (6 bases). CDR3 length equals 14 residues. Deletions cut 5 bases from V and 7 bases from J, with 18 bases between. The V gene's germline CDR1 is DFQATT and CDR2 SNEGSKA (reference sequence). CDR3 nucleotide sequence: TGCAGTGCTGAGGACTACAAGAAAGGAAATGAGCAGTTCTTC. This translates into CSAEDYKKGNEQFF.

The rearrangement joins TRBV20-1 to TRBJ1-6; 11 nucleotides line up with TRBD1. This CDR3 has 13 residues. Per germline, CDR1 DFQATT and CDR2 SNEGSKA (reference sequence). CDR3 region: CAVQDRGPSPLHF. CDR3 DNA sequence: TGCGCCGTTCAGGACAGGGGGCCCTCACCCCTCCACTTT.

This rearrangement joins TRBV12-3 or TRBV12-4 to TRBJ2-5; 16 nucleotides match TRBD2. Unmatched junction bases numbered 6, after V lost 4 bases and J lost 4 bases. The CDR3 loop spans 17 amino acids. CDR3 sequence reads: CASSSRGLAGGVETQYF. The CDR3 DNA reads TGTGCCAGCAGTTCCCGGGGACTAGCGGGGGGGGTAGAGACCCAGTACTTC.

This clonotype was seen a handful of times. This chain joins TRBV7-2 and TRBJ1-2; D remains ambiguous. The CDR3 is made up of 13 amino acids. Germline CDR1 SGHTA, CDR2 FQGNSA. The V gene lost 5 bases and the J gene lost 8 bases, with 15 bases spanning the gap. The CDR3 is CASSPPFSQGYTF. CDR3 nucleotides: TGTGCCAGCAGCCCGCCCTTCAGCCAAGGCTACACCTTC.

This rearrangement joins TRBV3-1 to TRBJ2-1; 7 bases fit TRBD2. Trimming removed 4 bases from V and 5 bases from J; junction bases left unmatched: 8. Germline V gene sequence: CDR1 LGHDT, CDR2 YNNKEL (reference sequence). CDR3 size: 15 residues. The CDR3 sequence is CASSRVSGIHNEQFF. In DNA form, the CDR3 reads TGTGCCAGCAGCCGGGTAAGCGGGATCCACAATGAGCAGTTCTTC.

The gene calls are TRBV28 and TRBJ2-1; D gene unclear. The CDR3 has 17 residues. Trimming cost V 5 bases and J 1 base, with 18 bases left between them. CDR1 and CDR2 from the germline V gene are MDHEN and SYDVKM. The CDR3 here is CASSPLDALSSYNEQFF. CDR3 bases: TGTGCCAGCAGTCCCTTAGATGCCCTAAGTTCCTACAATGAGCAGTTCTTC.

The rearrangement joins TRBV7-2 to TRBJ2-4; no clear D. The CDR3 sequence is 12 residues long. V gave up 4 bases and J gave up 6 bases, with 7 bases separating them. Germline V lookup: CDR1 SGHTA, CDR2 FQGNSA. Here the CDR3 reads CASSSPPNIQYF. CDR3 coding DNA: TGTGCCAGCAGCTCCCCCCCAAACATTCAGTACTTC.

The chain is built from TRBV12-3 or TRBV12-4 and TRBJ1-4, with D possibly TRBD1 on 6 matching bases. This CDR3 region has 14 residues. Trimming cost V 8 bases and J 9 bases, with 19 bases left between them. The CDR3 spells CASAGGTLEKKLFF. The CDR3 DNA is TGTGCCAGCGCTGGGGGGACACTCGAAAAAAAACTGTTTTTT.

The chain has TRBV7-6 and TRBJ1-2, with 7 bases aligning to TRBD1. Looked up from germline, CDR1 is SGHVS and CDR2 is FNYEAQ. Germline trimming cut 4 bases from V and 4 bases from J; bases unmatched to any gene: 6. The CDR3 runs to 14 residues. The CDR3 spells CASSSDRVGYGYTF. For the CDR3, the DNA is TGTGCCAGCAGCTCCGACAGGGTGGGCTATGGCTACACCTTC.

CDR3 loop: CASSPLGLAGAAELFF. CDR3 in DNA: TGTGCCAGCAGCCCCCTCGGACTAGCGGGGGCCGCAGAGCTGTTTTTT. The V gene is TRBV7-2, the J gene TRBJ2-2; 13 positions match TRBD2. The CDR3 extends over 16 amino acids. The germline gives CDR1 SGHTA, CDR2 FQGNSA. Trimming removed 5 bases from V and 11 bases from J; junction bases left unmatched: 11.

This chain uses TRBV10-3 with TRBJ1-1; no clear D gene. The germline V and J ends were trimmed by 4 bases and 7 bases, with 16 bases remaining between them. This CDR3 comprises 14 residues. The germline V gene encodes CDR1 ENHRY and CDR2 SYGVKD. CDR3 residues: CAISVPGVQVEAFF. The DNA of the CDR3 is TGTGCCATCAGTGTTCCCGGGGTTCAGGTTGAAGCTTTCTTT.

In nucleotides, the CDR3 is TGCAGCGTTGAAGGACCCGGGGATGGCGAAAAACTGTTTTTT. Translating it yields CSVEGPGDGEKLFF. The V call is TRBV29-1, the J call TRBJ1-4; no clear D. The V gene's germline CDR1 is SQVTM and CDR2 ANQGSEA. The V end was cut by 1 base, the J end by 8 bases, with 14 bases between. This CDR3 spans 14 amino acids.

This clonotype was observed a handful of times. The genes are TRBV7-2 and TRBJ2-7; D gene ambiguous. The CDR3 loop spans 13 amino acids. Germline-derived CDR1 and CDR2 are SGHTA and FQGNSA. V lost 3 bases and J 1 base, leaving 7 bases between the germline ends. CDR3 nucleotides: TGTGCCAGCAGCTTGTCACATTCCTACGAGCAGTACGTC. Its translation is CASSLSHSYEQYV.

V usage is TRBV7-2 and J usage is TRBJ2-7, with D tentatively TRBD1 (6 bases). Trimming pared 6 bases from V and 2 bases from J, leaving 11 bases between. Per the germline V gene, CDR1 is SGHTA and CDR2 is FQGNSA. This CDR3 has 13 residues. Written as DNA, the CDR3 is TGTGCCAGCAGACAACAGGGAACCTACGAGCAGTACGTC. It translates to CASRQQGTYEQYV.

On this clonotype: A read error may account for a junction end that differs from germline. The chain carries TRBV12-3 or TRBV12-4 and TRBJ2-2; 8 bases line up with TRBD1. The CDR3 consists of 16 residues. For the CDR3, the DNA is TGTGCCTGCAGTTTCCAGGGGGCCCCGAACACCGGGGAGCTGTTTTTT. It yields the protein CACSFQGAPNTGELFF.

This clonotype was seen a handful of times. The V call is TRBV20-1, the J call TRBJ1-2, with no clear D. Germline V gene sequence: CDR1 DFQATT, CDR2 SNEGSKA (reference sequence). This CDR3 contains 12 residues. Trimming stripped 6 bases from V and 4 bases from J, with 12 bases between. The CDR3 sequence: CSAATNSYGYTF. The CDR3 region has the DNA TGCAGTGCCGCAACTAACAGCTATGGCTACACCTTC.

The chain couples TRBV11-2 to TRBJ1-1; D perhaps matches TRBD1 (5 bases). The CDR3 totals 13 residues. The ends were cut back, 2 bases at V and 8 bases at J, with 12 bases in the middle. Germline CDR1 SGHAT, CDR2 FQNNGV. CDR3 protein: CASSLRAGNEAFF. CDR3 bases: TGTGCCAGCAGCTTACGGGCAGGGAACGAAGCTTTCTTT.

This clonotype was seen more than once but under ten times. This chain connects TRBV6-6 to TRBJ2-1; 12 nucleotides match TRBD2. The V gene end was trimmed by 4 bases and the J gene end by 7 bases; junction bases not matched to a gene: 8. There are 16 residues in the CDR3. Per germline, CDR1 MNHNY and CDR2 SVGAGI (reference sequence). CDR3 in amino acids: CASSSLAGGPFNEQFF. The CDR3 nucleotides read TGTGCCAGCAGTTCCCTAGCGGGAGGGCCTTTTAATGAGCAGTTCTTC.

This clonotype was found a few times. The chain joins TRBV18 to TRBJ2-1; TRBD1 is a possible D gene (6 bases). The CDR3 has 14 amino acids. The V end lost 2 bases, the J end lost 5 bases, and 10 bases lay between the germline ends. Germline lookup yields CDR1 KGHSH and CDR2 LQKENI. The CDR3 region is CASSPKQGNNEQFF. CDR3 DNA: TGTGCCAGCTCACCAAAACAGGGTAACAATGAGCAGTTCTTC.

This clonotype has more than one count but fewer than ten. This chain uses TRBV7-6 with TRBJ2-7; the match to TRBD2 covers 8 bases. J lost 7 bases, V lost 3 bases, and 11 bases had no gene match. CDR1 and CDR2 from the germline V gene are SGHVS and FNYEAQ. The CDR3 length is 15 residues. This chain's CDR3 is CASSFLESAGAEQYF. The CDR3 DNA is TGTGCCAGCAGCTTCTTAGAGTCAGCGGGGGCTGAGCAGTACTTC.

This clonotype was picked up a small number of times. This chain joins TRBV2 and TRBJ2-2; the D call may be TRBD1 or TRBD2 (5 bases each). From germline, CDR1 is SNHLY and CDR2 FYNNEI. The ends were cut back, 6 bases at V and 0 bases at J, with 14 bases in the middle. This CDR3 contains 16 residues. CDR3 region: CASSFSGTANTGELFF. For the CDR3, the DNA is TGTGCCAGCAGCTTCTCCGGGACCGCGAACACCGGGGAGCTGTTTTTT.

This sequence joins TRBV10-3 and TRBJ2-5, with a tentative D call TRBD1 (8 bases). V gave up 4 bases and J gave up 1 base, with 22 bases separating them. The CDR3 consists of 18 residues. Per the germline V gene, CDR1 is ENHRY and CDR2 is SYGVKD. The CDR3 sequence: CAISAFSSDREGQETQYF. The CDR3 DNA is TGTGCCATCAGTGCCTTTTCCTCGGACAGGGAGGGCCAAGAGACCCAGTACTTC.

The chain uses TRBV20-1 and TRBJ2-5; 7 bases map to TRBD1. The J call is uncertain, as TRBJ2-7 better fits the DNA end. The CDR3 sequence is 13 residues long. Germline loops: CDR1 DFQATT, CDR2 SNEGSKA (reference sequence). CDR3 sequence: CSARWDSSYEQYV. The CDR3 DNA reads TGCAGTGCTAGATGGGACAGTTCCTACGAGCAGTACGTC.